Reported below is one T cell receptor (beta chain). Data came from immunoSEQ multiplex PCR; TCRdb stores just in-frame clones and leaves some out. The profile shows approximately 410,000 clones, around 92% of them singletons. The sample is drawn from a study of Ad26.COV2.S vaccination and SARS-CoV-2 variants. Study-level background: Sample donor was a member of the COV1001 Ad26.COV2.S trial arm.

The treatment is: roughly 18 received Ad26.COV2.S at low or high dose, single or two shots; five or six received placebo; per-sample allocation not given. Collection of the samples took place on day 63 after the first injection of vaccine or placebo. This CDR3 is 16 amino acids long. The germline gives CDR1 KGHSH, CDR2 LQKENI. Trimming shortened V by 3 bases and J by 0 bases, and 12 bases separated the two germline ends. This specimen consisted of peripheral blood, obtained in a trial of Ad26.COV2.S vaccine versus placebo. The V call is TRBV18, the J call TRBJ1-3, with D unclear. This TCR derives from a person aged 18-65 years who received the Ad26.COV2.S COVID-19 vaccine or a placebo. The CDR3 reads CASSPREDNSGNTIYF. CDR3 sequence (DNA): TGTGCCAGCTCACCCCGGGAAGATAACTCTGGAAACACCATATATTTT.